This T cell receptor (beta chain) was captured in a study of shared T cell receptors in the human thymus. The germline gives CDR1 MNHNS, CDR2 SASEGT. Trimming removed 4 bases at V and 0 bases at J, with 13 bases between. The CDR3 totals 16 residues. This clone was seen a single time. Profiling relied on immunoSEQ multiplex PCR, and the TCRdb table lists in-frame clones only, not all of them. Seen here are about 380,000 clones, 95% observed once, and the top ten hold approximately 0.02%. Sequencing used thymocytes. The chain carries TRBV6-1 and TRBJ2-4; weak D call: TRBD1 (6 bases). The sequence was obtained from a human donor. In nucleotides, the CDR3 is TGTGCCAGCAGTGCGAGACAGGTACTAGCCAAAAACATTCAGTACTTC. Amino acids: CASSARQVLAKNIQYF.